This T cell receptor (beta chain) stems from a study of post-analysis software for immune sequencing data. For the study at large: The disease courses covered relapsing-remitting, secondary progressive and progressive-relapsing multiple sclerosis. Study results and caveats: Roughly 5 TRBV segments, TRBV5-6, TRBV5-1 and TRBV20-1 among them, were found more frequent in patients than controls.

Of note for this clonotype: The antigen is not known.

Each TCR beta cDNA library carried unique molecular identifiers. Roughly 500,000 cDNA molecules were obtained per 1 to 10 million input T cells. TCRdb re-analysed the PCR reads in MiXCR, keeping a single row per CDR3 protein. The repertoire holds 550,000 to 700,000 distinct CDR3 sequences, roughly 40% seen once, with 1.5% to 2% in the top ten. Germline values: CDR1 KGHDR, CDR2 SFDVKD. Trimming shortened V by 3 bases and J by 1 base, and 13 bases separated the two germline ends. The length of the CDR3 is 16 residues. Sequenced sample: blood. The rearrangement joins TRBV24-1 to TRBJ2-3, with D hard to call. This receptor was identified in a girl aged 5 to 17 with multiple sclerosis. DNA for the CDR3: TGTGCCACCAGTGATCCCGCCCCCGGCGGCACAGATACGCAGTATTTT. Translation: CATSDPAPGGTDTQYF.